The T cell receptor (beta chain) under discussion was sequenced for a study of blood T cell repertoires in COVID-19. As for the study in general: Whether acute or convalescent, the COVID-19 samples came from the United States, Italy and Spain. Sources were T cells, B-cell-depleted T cells, or PBMCs; the material itself was cDNA or gDNA.

Per the original data handling: Counts of nucleated cells, estimated from reference gene primer amplification, were obtained. The method was immunoSEQ multiplex PCR; TCRdb's version includes in-frame clones alone and lacks a portion of them. V and J calls and clone size are given by that table; D and trimming were obtained from the DNA. The table shows about 230,000 clones, with about 85% occurring only once. V was trimmed by 5 bases and J by 2 bases, leaving 12 bases between them. This CDR3 region has 14 residues. Germline CDR1 and CDR2: SEHNR and FQNEAQ (reference sequence). This TCR was sampled from a man aged 35-49 years with acute or convalescent COVID-19. Source material: peripheral blood. V usage is TRBV7-9 and J usage is TRBJ1-2; D is unclear. CDR3 sequence: CASSEGSLNYGYTF. The CDR3 DNA follows: TGTGCCAGCAGCGAAGGGAGTTTAAACTATGGCTACACCTTC.